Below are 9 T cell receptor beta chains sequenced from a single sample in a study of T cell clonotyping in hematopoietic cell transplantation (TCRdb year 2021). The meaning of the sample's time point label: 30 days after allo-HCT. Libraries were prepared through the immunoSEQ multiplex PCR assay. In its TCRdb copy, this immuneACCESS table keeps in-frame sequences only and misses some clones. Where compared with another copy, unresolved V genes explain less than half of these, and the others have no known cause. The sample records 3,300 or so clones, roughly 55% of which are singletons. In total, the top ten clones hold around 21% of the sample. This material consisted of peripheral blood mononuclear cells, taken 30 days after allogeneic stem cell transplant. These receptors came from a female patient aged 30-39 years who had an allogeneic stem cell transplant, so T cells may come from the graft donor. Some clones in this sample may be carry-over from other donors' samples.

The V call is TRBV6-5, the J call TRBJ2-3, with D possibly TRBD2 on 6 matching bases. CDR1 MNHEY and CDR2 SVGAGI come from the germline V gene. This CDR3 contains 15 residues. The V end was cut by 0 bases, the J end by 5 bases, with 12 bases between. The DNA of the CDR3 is TGTGCCAGCAGTTACTCTCGACTCGGGGGAGATACGCAGTATTTT. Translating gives CASSYSRLGGDTQYF.

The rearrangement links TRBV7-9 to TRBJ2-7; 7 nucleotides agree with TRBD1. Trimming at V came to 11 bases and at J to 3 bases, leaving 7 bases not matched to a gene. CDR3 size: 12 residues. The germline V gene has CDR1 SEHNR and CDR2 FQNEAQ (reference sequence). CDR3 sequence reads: CAVQDRIYEQYF. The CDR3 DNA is TGTGCCGTCCAGGACAGGATCTACGAGCAGTACTTC.

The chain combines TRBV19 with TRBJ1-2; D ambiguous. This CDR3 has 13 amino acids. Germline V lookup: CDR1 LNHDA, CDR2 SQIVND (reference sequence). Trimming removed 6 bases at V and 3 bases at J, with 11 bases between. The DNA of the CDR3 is TGTGCCAGTAGGCGGGCCACGGACTATGGCTACACCTTC. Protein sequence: CASRRATDYGYTF.

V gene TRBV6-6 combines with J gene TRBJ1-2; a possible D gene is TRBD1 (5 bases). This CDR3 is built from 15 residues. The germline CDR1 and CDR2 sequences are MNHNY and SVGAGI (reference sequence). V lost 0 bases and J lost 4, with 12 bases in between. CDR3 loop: CASSYSAGNGYGYTF. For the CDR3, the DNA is TGTGCCAGCAGTTACTCGGCAGGGAATGGCTATGGCTACACCTTC.

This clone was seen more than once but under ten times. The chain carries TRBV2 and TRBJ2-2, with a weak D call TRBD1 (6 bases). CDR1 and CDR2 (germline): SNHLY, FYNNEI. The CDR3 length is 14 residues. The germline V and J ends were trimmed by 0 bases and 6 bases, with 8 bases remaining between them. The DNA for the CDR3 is TGTGCCAGCAGTGAAGCGCAGGGGCCCGGGGAGCTGTTTTTT. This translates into CASSEAQGPGELFF.

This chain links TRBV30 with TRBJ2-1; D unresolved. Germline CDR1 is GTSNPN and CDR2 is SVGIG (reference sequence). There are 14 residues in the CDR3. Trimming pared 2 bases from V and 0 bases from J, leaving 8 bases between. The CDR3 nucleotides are TGTGCCTGGAGTCGGGCGAGCTCCTACAATGAGCAGTTCTTC. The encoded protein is CAWSRASSYNEQFF.

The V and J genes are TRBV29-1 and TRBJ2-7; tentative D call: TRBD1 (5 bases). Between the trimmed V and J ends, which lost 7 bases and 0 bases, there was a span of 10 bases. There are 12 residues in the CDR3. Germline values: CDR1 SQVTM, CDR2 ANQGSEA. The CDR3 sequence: CSASTVSYEQYF. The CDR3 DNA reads TGCAGCGCCTCGACAGTCTCCTACGAGCAGTACTTC.

The CDR3 bases are TGTGCCAGCAGCTCAAACCGGGGACTAGCGGAAAACATTCAGTACTTC. Its translation: CASSSNRGLAENIQYF. The V and J genes are TRBV11-2 and TRBJ2-4; the match to TRBD2 covers 11 bases. Germline CDR1 is SGHAT and CDR2 is FQNNGV. J was trimmed by 5 bases and V by 4 bases; bases with no gene match: 7. This CDR3 is 16 amino acids long. The full variable domain, its missing parts supplied by reference TRBV11-2 and TRBJ2-4, is EAGVAQSPRYKIIEKRQSVAFWCNPISGHATLYWYQQILGQGPKLLIQFQNNGVVDDSQLPKDRFSAERLKGVDSTLKIQPAKLEDSAVYLCASSSNRGLAENIQYFGAGTRLSVL.

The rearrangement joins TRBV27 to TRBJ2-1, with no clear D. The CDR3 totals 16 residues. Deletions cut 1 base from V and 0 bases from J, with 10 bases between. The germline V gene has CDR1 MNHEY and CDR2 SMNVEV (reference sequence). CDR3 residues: CASSLYPVSSYNEQFF. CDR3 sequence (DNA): TGTGCCAGCAGTTTATATCCGGTGAGCTCCTACAATGAGCAGTTCTTC.